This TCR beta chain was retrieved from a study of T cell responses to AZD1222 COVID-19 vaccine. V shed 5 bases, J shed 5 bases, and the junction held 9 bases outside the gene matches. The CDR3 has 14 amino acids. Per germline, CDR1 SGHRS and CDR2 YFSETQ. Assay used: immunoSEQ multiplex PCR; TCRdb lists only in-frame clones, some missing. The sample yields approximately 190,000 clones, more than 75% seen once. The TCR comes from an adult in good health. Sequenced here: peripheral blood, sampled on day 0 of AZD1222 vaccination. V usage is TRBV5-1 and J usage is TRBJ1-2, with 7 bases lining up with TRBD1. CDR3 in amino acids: CASSDQGVGYGYTF. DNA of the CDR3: TGCGCCAGCAGTGACCAGGGGGTGGGATATGGCTACACCTTC.